This TCR beta chain derives from a study of immune evolution from preneoplasia to lung adenocarcinoma. At the level of the study: HLA loss of heterozygosity: around 6.5% AIS, about 15% MIA, over 25% ADC, none AAH. Findings and caveats of the study: Highest clonality occurred in KRAS-mutant, not EGFR-mutant or double wild-type, nodules.

As to this clone: Its target is unknown.

Libraries were prepared by immunoSEQ multiplex PCR; TCRdb keeps only in-frame clonotypes and omits some of them. Among some 4,600 clones listed, 75% to 85% were seen once. After pathologic assessment, macro-dissection selected premalignant or tumor cells for extraction. Sequenced material: FFPE invasive lung adenocarcinoma tissue. The TCR comes from a person between 40 and 59 years old with lung adenocarcinoma. Some clones in this sample may be carry-over from other donors' samples.

The CDR3 bases are TGTGCCAGCAGCCAAGATCGGGCCAGAGAAACTAACTATGGCTACACCTTC. It translates to CASSQDRARETNYGYTF. The rearrangement links TRBV4-2 to TRBJ1-2; D uncertain. The CDR3 consists of 17 residues. The V gene lost 0 bases and the J gene lost 0 bases, with 14 bases spanning the gap. Per germline, CDR1 LGHNA and CDR2 YNFKEQ.